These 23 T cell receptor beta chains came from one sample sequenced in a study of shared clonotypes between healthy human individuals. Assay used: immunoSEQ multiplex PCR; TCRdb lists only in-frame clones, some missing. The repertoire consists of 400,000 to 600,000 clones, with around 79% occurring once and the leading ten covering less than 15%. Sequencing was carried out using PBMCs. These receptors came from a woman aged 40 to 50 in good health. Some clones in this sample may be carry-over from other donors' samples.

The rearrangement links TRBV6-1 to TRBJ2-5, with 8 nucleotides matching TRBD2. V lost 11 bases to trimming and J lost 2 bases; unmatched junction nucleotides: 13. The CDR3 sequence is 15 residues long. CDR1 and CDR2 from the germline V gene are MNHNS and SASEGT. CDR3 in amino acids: CAVRRSGGRQETQYF. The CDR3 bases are TGTGCCGTCCGCCGCTCGGGAGGGAGACAAGAGACCCAGTACTTC.

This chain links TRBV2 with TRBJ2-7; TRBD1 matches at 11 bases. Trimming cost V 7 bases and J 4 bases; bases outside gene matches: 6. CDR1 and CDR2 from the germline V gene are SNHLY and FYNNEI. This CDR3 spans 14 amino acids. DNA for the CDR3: TGTGCCAGCACCCGGGACAGGGGGTGGTACGAGCAGTACTTC. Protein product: CASTRDRGWYEQYF.

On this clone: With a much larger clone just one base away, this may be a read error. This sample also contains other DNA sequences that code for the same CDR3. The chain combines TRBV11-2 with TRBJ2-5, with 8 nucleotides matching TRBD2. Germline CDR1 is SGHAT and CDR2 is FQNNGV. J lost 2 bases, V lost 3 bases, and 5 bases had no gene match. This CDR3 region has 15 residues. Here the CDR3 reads CASSFGLAEQETQYF. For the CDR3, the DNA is TGTGCCAGCAGCTTTGGACTAGCAGAACAAGAGACCCAGTACTTC. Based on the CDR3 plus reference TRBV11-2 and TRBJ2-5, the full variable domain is EAGVAQSPRYKIIEKRQSVAFWCNPISGHATLYWYQQILGQGPKLLIQFQNNGVVDDSQLPKDRFSAERLKGVDSTLKIQPAKLEDSAVYLCASSFGLAEQETQYFGPGTRLLVL.

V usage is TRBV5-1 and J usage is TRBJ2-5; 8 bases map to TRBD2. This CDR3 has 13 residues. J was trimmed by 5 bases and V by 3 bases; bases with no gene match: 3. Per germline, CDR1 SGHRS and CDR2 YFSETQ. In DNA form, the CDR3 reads TGCGCCAGCAGCTCCAGCGGGAGTGAGACCCAGTACTTC. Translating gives CASSSSGSETQYF.

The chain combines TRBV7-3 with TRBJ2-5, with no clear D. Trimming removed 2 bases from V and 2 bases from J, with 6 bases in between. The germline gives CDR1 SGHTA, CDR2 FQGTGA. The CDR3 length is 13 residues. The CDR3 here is CASSLVQQETQYF. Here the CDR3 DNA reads TGTGCCAGCAGCTTAGTACAGCAAGAGACCCAGTACTTC.

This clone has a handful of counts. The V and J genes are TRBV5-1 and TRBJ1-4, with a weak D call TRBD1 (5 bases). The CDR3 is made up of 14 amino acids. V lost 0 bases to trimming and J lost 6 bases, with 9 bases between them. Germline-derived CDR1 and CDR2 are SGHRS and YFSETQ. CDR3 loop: CASSLAGSDEKLFF. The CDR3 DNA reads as TGCGCCAGCAGCTTGGCAGGGTCGGATGAAAAACTGTTTTTT.

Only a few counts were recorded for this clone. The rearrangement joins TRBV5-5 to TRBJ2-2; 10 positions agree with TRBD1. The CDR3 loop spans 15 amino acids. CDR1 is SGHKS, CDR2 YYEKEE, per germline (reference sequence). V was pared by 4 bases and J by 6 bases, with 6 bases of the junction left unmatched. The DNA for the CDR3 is TGTGCCAGCAGCCCCGGGACAGGGGACCCCGGGGAGCTGTTTTTT. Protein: CASSPGTGDPGELFF.

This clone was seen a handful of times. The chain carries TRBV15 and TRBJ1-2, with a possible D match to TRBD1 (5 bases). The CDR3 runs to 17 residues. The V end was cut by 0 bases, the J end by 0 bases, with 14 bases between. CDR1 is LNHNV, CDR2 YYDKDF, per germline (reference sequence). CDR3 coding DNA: TGTGCCACCAGCAGAGATCAGGGCAGAAACACTAACTATGGCTACACCTTC. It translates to CATSRDQGRNTNYGYTF. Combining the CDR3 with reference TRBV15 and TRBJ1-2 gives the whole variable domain DAMVIQNPRYQVTQFGKPVTLSCSQTLNHNVMYWYQQKSSQAPKLLFHYYDKDFNNEADTPDNFQSRRPNTSFCFLDIRSPGLGDTAMYLCATSRDQGRNTNYGYTFGSGTRLTVV.

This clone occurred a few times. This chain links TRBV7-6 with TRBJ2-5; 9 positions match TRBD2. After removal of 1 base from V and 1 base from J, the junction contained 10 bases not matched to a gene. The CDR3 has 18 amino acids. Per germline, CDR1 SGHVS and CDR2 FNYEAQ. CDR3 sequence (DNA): TGTGCCAGCAGCTTAGTGGGCGGGAGGGACCCAATCCAAGAGACCCAGTACTTC. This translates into CASSLVGGRDPIQETQYF.

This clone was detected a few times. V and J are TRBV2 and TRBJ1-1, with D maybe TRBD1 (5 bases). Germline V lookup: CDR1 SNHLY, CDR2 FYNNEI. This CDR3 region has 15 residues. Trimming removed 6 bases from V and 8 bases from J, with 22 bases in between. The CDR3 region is CASRRGQGRLEEAFF. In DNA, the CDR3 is TGTGCCAGCAGGCGAGGCCAGGGAAGGTTGGAGGAAGCTTTCTTT.

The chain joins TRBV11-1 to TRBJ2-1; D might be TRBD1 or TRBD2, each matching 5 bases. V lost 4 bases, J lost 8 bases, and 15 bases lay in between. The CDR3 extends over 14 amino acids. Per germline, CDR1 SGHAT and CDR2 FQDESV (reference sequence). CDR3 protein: CASSWGPRRYEQFF. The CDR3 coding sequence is TGTGCCAGCAGCTGGGGACCCCGGCGTTATGAGCAGTTCTTC.

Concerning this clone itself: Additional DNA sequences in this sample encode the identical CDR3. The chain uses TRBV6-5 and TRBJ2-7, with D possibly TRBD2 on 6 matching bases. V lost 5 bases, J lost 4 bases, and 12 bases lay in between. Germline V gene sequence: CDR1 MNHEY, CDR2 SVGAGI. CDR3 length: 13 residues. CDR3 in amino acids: CASSPPGGYEQYF. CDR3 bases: TGTGCCAGCAGTCCCCCCGGAGGGTACGAGCAGTACTTC.

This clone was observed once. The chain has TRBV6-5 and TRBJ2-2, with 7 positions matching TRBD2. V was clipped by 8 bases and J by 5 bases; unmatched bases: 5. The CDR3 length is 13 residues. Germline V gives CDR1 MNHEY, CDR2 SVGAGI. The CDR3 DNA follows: TGTGCCAGCGAGAAGGGAGGGACCGGGGAGCTGTTTTTT. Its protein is CASEKGGTGELFF.

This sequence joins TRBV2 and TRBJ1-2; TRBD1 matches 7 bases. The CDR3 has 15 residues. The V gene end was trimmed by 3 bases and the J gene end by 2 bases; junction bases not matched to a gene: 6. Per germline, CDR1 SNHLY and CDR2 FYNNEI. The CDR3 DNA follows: TGTGCCAGCAGTGAGTGGTTCAGGGGGAACTATGGCTACACCTTC. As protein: CASSEWFRGNYGYTF. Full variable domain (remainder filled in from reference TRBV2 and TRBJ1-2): EPEVTQTPSHQVTQMGQEVILRCVPISNHLYFYWYRQILGQKVEFLVSFYNNEISEKSEIFDDQFSVERPDGSNFTLKIRSTKLEDSAMYFCASSEWFRGNYGYTFGSGTRLTVV.

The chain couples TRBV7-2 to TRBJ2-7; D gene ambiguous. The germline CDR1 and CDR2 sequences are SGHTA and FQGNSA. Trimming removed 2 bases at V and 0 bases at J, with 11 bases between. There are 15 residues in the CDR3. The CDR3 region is CASSLWALSSYEQYF. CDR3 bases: TGTGCCAGCAGCTTATGGGCACTGAGCTCCTACGAGCAGTACTTC.

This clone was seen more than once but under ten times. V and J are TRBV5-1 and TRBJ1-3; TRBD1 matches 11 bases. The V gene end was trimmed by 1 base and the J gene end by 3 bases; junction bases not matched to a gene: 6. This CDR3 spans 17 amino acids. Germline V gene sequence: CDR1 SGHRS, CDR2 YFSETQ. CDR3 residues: CASSLSWTGGFGNTIYF. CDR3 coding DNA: TGCGCCAGCAGCTTGTCTTGGACAGGGGGCTTTGGAAACACCATATATTTT.

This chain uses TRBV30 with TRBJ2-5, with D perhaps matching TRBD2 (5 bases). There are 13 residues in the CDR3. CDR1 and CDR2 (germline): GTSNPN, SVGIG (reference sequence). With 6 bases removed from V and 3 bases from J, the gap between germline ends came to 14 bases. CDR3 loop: CACRARGEETQYF. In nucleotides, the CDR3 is TGTGCCTGCCGCGCCCGGGGTGAAGAGACCCAGTACTTC.

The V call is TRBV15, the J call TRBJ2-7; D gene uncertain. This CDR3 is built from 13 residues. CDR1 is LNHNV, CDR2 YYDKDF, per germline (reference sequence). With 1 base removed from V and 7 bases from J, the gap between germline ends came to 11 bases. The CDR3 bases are TGTGCCACCAGCAGAGGACCCAACGGGGAGCAGTACTTC. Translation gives CATSRGPNGEQYF.

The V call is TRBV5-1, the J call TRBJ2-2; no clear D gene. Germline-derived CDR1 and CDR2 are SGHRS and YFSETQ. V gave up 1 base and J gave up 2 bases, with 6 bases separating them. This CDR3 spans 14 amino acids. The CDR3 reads CASSLRKNTGELFF. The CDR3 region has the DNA TGCGCCAGCAGCTTGCGGAAAAACACCGGGGAGCTGTTTTTT.

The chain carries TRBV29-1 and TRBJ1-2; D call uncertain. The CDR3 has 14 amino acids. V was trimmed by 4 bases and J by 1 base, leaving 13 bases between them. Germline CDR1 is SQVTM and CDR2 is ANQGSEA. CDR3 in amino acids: CSVVSPGDNYGYTF. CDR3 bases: TGCAGCGTTGTGAGTCCCGGGGATAACTATGGCTACACCTTC.

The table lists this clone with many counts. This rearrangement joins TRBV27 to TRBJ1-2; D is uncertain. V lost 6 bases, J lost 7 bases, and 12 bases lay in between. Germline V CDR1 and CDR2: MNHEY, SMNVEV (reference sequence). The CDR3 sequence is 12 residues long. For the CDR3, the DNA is TGTGCCAGCAGGTTCGGATCGGGTGGCTACACCTTC. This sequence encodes CASRFGSGGYTF.

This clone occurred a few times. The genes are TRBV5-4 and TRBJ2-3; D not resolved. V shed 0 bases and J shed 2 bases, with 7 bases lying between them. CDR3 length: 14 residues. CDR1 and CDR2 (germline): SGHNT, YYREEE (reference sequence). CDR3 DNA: TGTGCCAGCAGCTTGGAGGGTTACACAGATACGCAGTATTTT. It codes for CASSLEGYTDTQYF.

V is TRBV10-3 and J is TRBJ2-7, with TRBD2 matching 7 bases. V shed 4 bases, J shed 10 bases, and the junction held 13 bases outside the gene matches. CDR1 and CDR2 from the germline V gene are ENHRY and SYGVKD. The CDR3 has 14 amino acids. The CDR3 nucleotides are TGTGCCATCAGTGCCAACCAGGAGCCGGGACTACAGTACTTC. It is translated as CAISANQEPGLQYF.